The clone carrying this TCR beta chain was found once. Original processing methods: Scientists estimated how many nucleated cells there were by amplifying reference gene primers. Sequencing was performed with immunoSEQ multiplex PCR; in TCRdb, only in-frame clones are kept and a portion is missing. The V and J calls and the clone size are those of that table, but D and trimming were determined from the DNA. The data show about 80,000 clones, with roughly 80% seen just once and approximately 12% held by the top ten. This CDR3 region has 15 residues. Germline V gives CDR1 SGHTA, CDR2 FQGNSA. Trimming removed 3 bases from V and 1 base from J; junction bases left unmatched: 5. This sample is drawn from a study of blood T cell repertoires in COVID-19. Study-level information: Sites in the United States, Italy and Spain provided acute and convalescent COVID-19 samples. PBMCs, B-cell-depleted T cells, or T cells provided the cDNA or gDNA that made up the material.

This receptor was obtained from a woman between 35 and 50 years old with active or convalescent COVID-19. The specimen sequenced was peripheral blood. This chain links TRBV7-2 with TRBJ1-2; the match to TRBD1 covers 7 bases. The CDR3 sequence is CASSFETGSNYGYTF. In DNA, the CDR3 is TGTGCCAGCAGCTTCGAGACAGGGAGTAACTATGGCTACACCTTC.